The TCR beta chain described here comes from a study of T-cell memory formation after mild COVID-19. This CDR3 has 14 residues. CDR1 is SGHAT, CDR2 FQNNGV, per germline. V lost 5 bases and J lost 5, with 15 bases in between. TCRdb fed the 5' RACE reads into MiXCR, producing one record per CDR3 protein. The profile shows approximately 350,000 distinct CDR3 sequences, around an eighth of them singletons. This receptor was taken from a man between 18 and 29 years old who had mild COVID-19 (a few samples of this study predate the infection). Cell type and time point are not known. Sequenced material: PBMCs or a T cell subset sorted from them (not recorded which). J is TRBJ2-5 and V is TRBV11-2; D tentatively fits TRBD1 or TRBD2 (6 bases each). In nucleotides, the CDR3 is TGTGCCAGCAGCGGGATGGGGGGCGCGGAGACCCAGTACTTC. This encodes CASSGMGGAETQYF.